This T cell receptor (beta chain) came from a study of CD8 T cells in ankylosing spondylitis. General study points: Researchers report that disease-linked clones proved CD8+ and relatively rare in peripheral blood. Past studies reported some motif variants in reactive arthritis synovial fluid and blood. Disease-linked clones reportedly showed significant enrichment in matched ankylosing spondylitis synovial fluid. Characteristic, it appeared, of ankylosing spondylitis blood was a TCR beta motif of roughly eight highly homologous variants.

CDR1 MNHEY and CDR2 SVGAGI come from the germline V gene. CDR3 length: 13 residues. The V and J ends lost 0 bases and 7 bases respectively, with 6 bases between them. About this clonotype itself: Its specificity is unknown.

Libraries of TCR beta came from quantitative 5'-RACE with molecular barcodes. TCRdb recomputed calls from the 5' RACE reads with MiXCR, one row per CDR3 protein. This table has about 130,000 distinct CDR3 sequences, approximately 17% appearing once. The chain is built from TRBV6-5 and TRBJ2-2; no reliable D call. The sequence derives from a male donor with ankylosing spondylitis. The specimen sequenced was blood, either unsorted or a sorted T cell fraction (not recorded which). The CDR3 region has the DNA TGTGCCAGCAGTTACTCGAATAACGGGGAGCTGTTTTTT. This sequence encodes CASSYSNNGELFF.